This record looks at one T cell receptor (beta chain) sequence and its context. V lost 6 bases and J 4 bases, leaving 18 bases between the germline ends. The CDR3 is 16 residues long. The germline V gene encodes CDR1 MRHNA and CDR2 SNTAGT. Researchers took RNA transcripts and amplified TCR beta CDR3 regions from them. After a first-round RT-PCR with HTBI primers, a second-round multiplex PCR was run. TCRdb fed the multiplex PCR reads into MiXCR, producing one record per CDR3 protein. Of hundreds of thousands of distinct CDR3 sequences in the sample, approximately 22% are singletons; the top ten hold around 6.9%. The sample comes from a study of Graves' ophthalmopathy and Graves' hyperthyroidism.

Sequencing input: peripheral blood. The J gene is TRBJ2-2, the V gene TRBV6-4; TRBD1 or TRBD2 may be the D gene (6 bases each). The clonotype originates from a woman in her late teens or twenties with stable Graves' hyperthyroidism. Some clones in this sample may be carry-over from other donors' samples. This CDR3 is CASSPGGGLVTGELFF. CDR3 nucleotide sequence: TGTGCCAGCAGCCCCGGTGGGGGGCTGGTCACCGGGGAGCTGTTTTTT.